This TCR beta chain originates from a study of T cells in Graves' hyperthyroidism and ophthalmopathy. The PBMCs were taken from more than 8 ml of fresh peripheral blood. This clonotype was picked up many times. Amplification of TCR beta CDR3 regions was performed using RNA transcripts as template. RT-PCR in the first round (using the HTBI primer set) targeted the TCR CDR3. TCRdb reanalysed the multiplex PCR reads using MiXCR and keeps one entry per CDR3 protein. The top ten hold around 20% of the sample, which has 300,000 to 450,000 distinct CDR3 sequences, roughly 13% seen once. Looked up from germline, CDR1 is DFQATT and CDR2 is SNEGSKA (reference sequence). The CDR3 is 14 residues long. Trimming removed 5 bases from V and 7 bases from J, with 21 bases in between.

The receptor comes from a man aged 25-40 years with Graves' hyperthyroidism that later progressed to Graves' ophthalmopathy. The specimen sequenced was blood. V is TRBV20-1 and J is TRBJ2-7; a possible D gene is TRBD2 (7 bases). This chain's CDR3 is CSAQDSGGAGEQYF. The CDR3 DNA is TGCAGTGCTCAGGATTCGGGGGGCGCGGGGGAGCAGTACTTC.